This T cell receptor beta chain was documented in a study of cytomegalovirus exposure and HLA in healthy donors. The overall study: Among fewer than 500 genotyped donors, approximately 80% fell in the Caucasian-associated ancestry cluster.

The PCR ran on 60 Vbeta and 13 Jbeta primers. Clones were read by immunoSEQ multiplex PCR, and TCRdb kept only the in-frame ones, dropping some. This table holds approximately 110,000 clones. After removal of 0 bases from V and 15 bases from J, the junction contained 10 bases not matched to a gene. Germline lookup yields CDR1 SGHDT and CDR2 YYEEEE. The CDR3 has 15 residues. The specimen was PBMCs. The sequence was obtained from a middle-aged man in good health and CMV-seronegative. V gene TRBV5-6 combines with J gene TRBJ2-1; TRBD2 matches 12 bases. CDR3 in amino acids: CASSLEASGRASMFF. CDR3 DNA: TGTGCCAGCAGCTTGGAGGCTAGCGGGAGGGCCTCGATGTTCTTC.